This T cell receptor beta chain was obtained from a study of T cells in Graves' hyperthyroidism and ophthalmopathy (dated by TCRdb to about 2019). Describing the broader study: Peripheral blood was collected at initial diagnosis, before any treatment. The approximately 100 discovery patients were divided at random into training and test sets in a 7:3 ratio. To identify TCR V-J signatures that set the groups apart, the researchers used a discovery cohort of more than 95 patients, made up of around 40 with Graves' ophthalmopathy and approximately 57 with stable Graves' hyperthyroidism. Thyroid tissue and blood T-cell repertoires from about six Graves' hyperthyroidism patients were also compared in the study. The paper reports TCR Vbeta CDR3 sequencing of some 140 peripheral blood samples: approximately 41 ophthalmopathy, about 75 hyperthyroidism and around 17 progressor patients. An independent validation cohort of 18 to 20 hyperthyroidism patients and 17 patients who later progressed to ophthalmopathy tested prospective prediction of ophthalmopathy. After sampling, hyperthyroidism patients received methimazole starting at 30 mg daily, and ophthalmopathy patients received high-dose intravenous methylprednisolone. On the study overall, not on this receptor specifically: In cross-validation, a model built on a 13 V-J signature told ophthalmopathy apart from stable hyperthyroidism with 87.88% sensitivity and roughly 81% specificity, and in testing the same model reached 80%/75%. Sample size was not statistically predetermined, and investigators were not blinded to group allocation. Most expanded thyroid clonotypes (frequency above 0.001) were also detected in blood, suggesting blood repertoires may reflect thyroid immune responses. During validation, the model predicted progression to ophthalmopathy a median of approximately six months ahead of onset, with roughly 65% sensitivity and 72% to 80% specificity.

In this sample, this clonotype turned up once. What this receptor recognizes is not known. A much larger clone lies a single base off, so this may be a read error. TCR beta CDR3 regions were amplified from RNA transcripts. A first-round RT-PCR of the TCR CDR3 used the HTBI primer set with the Qiagen OneStep RT-PCR kit. Libraries were constructed in a second round of multiplex PCR, after which size selection and purification were carried out. Libraries were sequenced paired-end with 100 bp reads on an Illumina HiSeq2000. The authors' pipeline ran thus. SOAPnuke was used to process the raw data, with reads discarded if the reads contained adapters or uncalled bases, had a mean Phred below 15, or lacked an exact constant-primer or identifier match. High-quality paired reads were merged with COPE v1.2.5, and unique nucleotide sequences were defined as clonotypes. MiTCR v1.1 was used to align clonotypes to the IMGT TRBV, TRBD and TRBJ reference segments. Only V-J combinations with frequency above 0.0001, covering roughly 99% of repertoires, were analysed. A TCS score was defined as the ratio of F50 (clonal expansion) to E x V (chaos), with BLOSUM62-based TCRdist applied between CDR3 peptides within each V-J. Welch's t-statistics and random forest reduced just over 500 V-J features to under 15, which were used in a naive Bayes classifier (R e1071). TCRdb trimmed the raw reads at Q25, called clones with MiXCR and kept productive beta chains. Here each entry gathers all rows of one CDR3 protein and keeps the most common genes and DNA. The V and J calls were determined by TCRdb, not by the authors. The sample includes some 250,000 distinct CDR3 sequences, with roughly 15% observed a single time. The ten largest account for 10% to 15% of the sample.

Hyperthyroidism patients were newly diagnosed, with disease duration under 2 months, and aged 18 to 65 years. Patients with uncontrolled infections, other autoimmune diseases, pregnancy or lactation were excluded. Clinical symptoms, serum thyroxine and TRAb, thyroid ultrasound, and orbital computed tomography formed the basis for the diagnoses. Blood from progressor patients was drawn when they were first diagnosed with hyperthyroidism, before any ophthalmopathy symptoms appeared. Ficoll-Paque density gradient centrifugation was used to isolate PBMCs from approximately 10 ml of fresh peripheral blood. Progressor patients were first diagnosed with Graves' hyperthyroidism and then developed ophthalmopathy during follow-up. Total RNA was extracted using Trizol reagent, and RNA quality was assessed on an Agilent 2100 Bioanalyzer. CDR1 and CDR2 are read off the germline V gene (reference sequence) as LGHDT and YNNKEL. The CDR3 runs 14 amino acids, cysteine and phenylalanine included. The retained sequence is limited to the CDR3, 42 bases, with the frame set at the first base. The junction shows trimming of 5 bases on V and 6 bases on J, and the gene matches do not reach 6 bases of it.

The sample was blood. The source is a woman between 40 and 55 years old with Graves' hyperthyroidism that later progressed to Graves' ophthalmopathy. The chain couples TRBV3-1 to TRBJ1-4, with 7 middle bases fitting TRBD1. The CDR3 protein: CASSTTGRDEKLFF. The DNA reads as follows: TGTGCCAGCAGCACGACAGGGAGGGATGAAAAACTGTTTTTT.